The 2 T cell receptor beta chains in this list originate from one sample, sequenced in a study of vaccination effects on CD4 cells after COVID-19. These receptors are not linked to any known antigen. This table comes from immunoSEQ multiplex PCR, and its TCRdb copy is limited to in-frame clones, with some not included. The repertoire holds more than 25,000 clones, with approximately 68% as singletons. ViraFEST expansion of antigen-specific CD4+ T cells with viral peptide pools preceded sequencing. Upon completion of roughly ten days in culture, CD4+ T cells were isolated. The sequencing here drew on CD4+ T cells from PBMCs cultured with HCoV-229E spike peptides, taken before COVID-19 vaccination. The origin of the receptors is a human donor who received a COVID-19 vaccine.

This chain links TRBV7-9 with TRBJ1-2, with D possibly matching TRBD1 (5 bases). Germline CDR1 is SEHNR and CDR2 is FQNEAQ (reference sequence). V dropped 1 base and J dropped 4 bases, with 10 bases sitting between them. CDR3 length: 14 residues. The CDR3 reads CASSLEEGPYGYTF. The CDR3 coding sequence is TGTGCCAGCAGCTTAGAGGAGGGGCCCTATGGCTACACCTTC.

Only one count was recorded for this clone. The J gene is TRBJ1-6, the V gene TRBV30, with a possible D match to TRBD1 (5 bases). V was pared by 0 bases and J by 3 bases, with 12 bases between. The germline V gene has CDR1 GTSNPN and CDR2 SVGIG (reference sequence). This CDR3 has 16 amino acids. For the CDR3, the DNA is TGTGCCTGGAGTGTAGGAACGGGACTCTATAATTCACCCCTCCACTTT. Amino acid sequence: CAWSVGTGLYNSPLHF.